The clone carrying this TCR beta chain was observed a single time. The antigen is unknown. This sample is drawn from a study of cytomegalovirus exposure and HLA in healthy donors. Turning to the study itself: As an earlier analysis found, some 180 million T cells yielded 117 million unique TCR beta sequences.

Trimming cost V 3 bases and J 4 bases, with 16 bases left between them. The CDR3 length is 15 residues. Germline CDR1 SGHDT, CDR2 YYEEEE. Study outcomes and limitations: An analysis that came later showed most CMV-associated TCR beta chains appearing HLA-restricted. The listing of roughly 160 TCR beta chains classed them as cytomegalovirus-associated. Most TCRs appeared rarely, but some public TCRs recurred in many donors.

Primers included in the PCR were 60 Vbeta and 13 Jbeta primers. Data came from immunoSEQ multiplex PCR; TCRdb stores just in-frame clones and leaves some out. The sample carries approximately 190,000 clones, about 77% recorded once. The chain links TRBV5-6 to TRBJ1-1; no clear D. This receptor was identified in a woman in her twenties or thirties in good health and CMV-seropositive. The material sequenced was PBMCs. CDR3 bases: TGTGCCAGCAGCTCCCCCCGACCGGAGGGCACTGAAGCTTTCTTT. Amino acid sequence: CASSSPRPEGTEAFF.